This T cell receptor (beta chain) was obtained from a study of control samples from healthy donors and cancer patients. Repertoires were generated with immunoSEQ multiplex PCR, while TCRdb's copy carries only in-frame clones and drops some. The table records about 96,000 clones, approximately 93% of them present only once. Losses at the gene ends were 4 bases for V and 4 bases for J; bases not matched to a gene: 3. CDR1 LGHNT and CDR2 FRNRAP come from the germline V gene. The CDR3 is made up of 15 amino acids. Source material: blood. The receptor comes from a man aged 18 to 29 in good health. The chain links TRBV12-5 to TRBJ1-5; TRBD1 agrees at 11 bases. CDR3 DNA: TGTGCTAGTGGTTGGGGGACAGGGGGTAATCAGCCCCAGCATTTT. The encoded protein is CASGWGTGGNQPQHF.